The table lists the clone carrying this TCR beta chain with a count of one. The antigen is not known. These data are taken from a study of CD8+ T cells in alopecia areata. Study conclusions and caveats: Scalp clonality and expanded CD8+ clones among the top 100 fell significantly with tofacitinib. Scalp data also include sequences from resident alphabeta T cells of normal skin. Many expanded lesional clones remained in scalp and blood on tofacitinib.

The treatment denotes: oral pan-JAK inhibitor, 5-10 mg twice daily. Alopecia areata patients had lesional scalp punch biopsies and peripheral blood taken from them. RNA, once extracted, was reverse transcribed into cDNA for use as the sequencing template. Measured with immunoSEQ multiplex PCR; TCRdb has only the in-frame clones, and not every one. The table lists more than 85,000 clones, about 58% of them singletons, with about 14% in the top ten. Looked up from germline, CDR1 is MNHEY and CDR2 is SMNVEV (reference sequence). V gave up 6 bases and J gave up 3 bases, with 18 bases separating them. CDR3 length: 15 residues.

The sequence came from a human donor with alopecia areata. Sequencing was performed on CD8+ T cells sorted from blood, taken at week 4, from a patient treated with tofacitinib. The chain links TRBV27 to TRBJ2-7; D is possibly TRBD1 (6 bases). The chain's CDR3 is CASSLQGVRGYEQYF. The CDR3 nucleotides are TGTGCCAGCAGCCTCCAAGGCGTCAGGGGCTACGAGCAGTACTTC.